One sample yielded the 13 T cell receptor beta chains listed below, sequenced in a study of PD-1 blockade in classical Hodgkin lymphoma. With no exception, relapse followed autologous stem cell transplantation in all patients, and brentuximab vedotin exposure varied. Sequenced by immunoSEQ multiplex PCR; TCRdb stores in-frame clones only, minus some. Of 20,000 to 30,000 clones listed, over 60% are singletons. The specimen was peripheral blood mononuclear cells (PBMCs), collected before the second cycle of nivolumab. The receptors derive from a human donor with classical Hodgkin lymphoma.

The chain has TRBV28 and TRBJ2-2, with D possibly called TRBD1 or TRBD2 (5 bases each). The length of the CDR3 is 14 residues. V was trimmed by 10 bases and J by 4 bases, leaving 16 bases between them. Germline V gene sequence: CDR1 MDHEN, CDR2 SYDVKM. The CDR3 DNA reads TGTGCCACCGACAGAGAGGGTCGCACCGGGGAGCTGTTTTTT. This translates into CATDREGRTGELFF.

V gene TRBV5-1 combines with J gene TRBJ2-1, with D maybe TRBD2 (5 bases). Germline CDR1 SGHRS, CDR2 YFSETQ. V was clipped by 5 bases and J by 6 bases, with 9 bases between them. This CDR3 region has 12 residues. CDR3 in DNA: TGCGCCAGCAGACGGGGAAGCAATGAGCAGTTCTTC. Encoded protein: CASRRGSNEQFF.

The gene calls are TRBV27 and TRBJ2-7, with TRBD2 as a possible D gene (5 bases). The CDR3 has 13 amino acids. V was pared by 6 bases and J by 3 bases, with 12 bases between. Germline lookup yields CDR1 MNHEY and CDR2 SMNVEV (reference sequence). CDR3 residues: CASRLAAGYEQYF. CDR3 DNA: TGTGCCAGCAGGTTAGCCGCGGGCTACGAGCAGTACTTC.

The chain joins TRBV18 to TRBJ1-1; unclear D gene. Germline-derived CDR1 and CDR2 are KGHSH and LQKENI. V shed 2 bases and J shed 1 base, with 5 bases lying between them. The CDR3 is 13 amino acids. The CDR3 DNA reads TGTGCCAGCTCACCAGAGGGGAACACTGAAGCTTTCTTT. It specifies CASSPEGNTEAFF.

The gene calls are TRBV7-9 and TRBJ1-4, with 9 bases matching TRBD1. V shed 3 bases, J shed 7 bases, and the junction held 3 bases outside the gene matches. Germline CDR1 reads SEHNR; CDR2 reads FQNEAQ (reference sequence). The CDR3 sequence is 14 residues long. In DNA, the CDR3 is TGTGCCAGCAGCTTCACGGACAGGGGTGAAAAACTGTTTTTT. Translating it yields CASSFTDRGEKLFF.

The genes are TRBV4-1 and TRBJ1-2, with D tentatively TRBD1 (5 bases). CDR1 MGHRA and CDR2 YSYEKL come from the germline V gene. Deletions cut 1 base from V and 6 bases from J, with 12 bases between. The CDR3 spans 14 residues. CDR3 DNA sequence: TGCGCCAGCAGCCAAGGAGGGGACGTGGATGGCTACACCTTC. The encoded protein is CASSQGGDVDGYTF.

The V call is TRBV19, the J call TRBJ2-7, with D uncertain. The CDR3 is made up of 14 amino acids. The V gene's germline CDR1 is LNHDA and CDR2 SQIVND (reference sequence). V was cut by 1 base and J by 0 bases, with 7 bases left in between. CDR3 sequence: CASSIGRSSYEQYF. The CDR3 DNA sequence: TGTGCCAGTAGTATAGGCAGGAGCTCCTACGAGCAGTACTTC.

V and J are TRBV9 and TRBJ2-3; a weak D match, TRBD2 (6 bases). Trimming pared 3 bases from V and 3 bases from J, leaving 14 bases between. Germline loops: CDR1 SGDLS, CDR2 YYNGEE. The CDR3 runs 15 residues. DNA for the CDR3: TGTGCCAGCAGCGACGCAGGGAGGACAACAGATACGCAGTATTTT. Translation gives CASSDAGRTTDTQYF.

The V gene is TRBV11-3, the J gene TRBJ2-4; no firm D call. Between the trimmed V and J ends, which lost 4 bases and 1 base, there was a span of 17 bases. Per germline, CDR1 SGHNT and CDR2 YENEEA. The CDR3 covers 17 residues. The CDR3 region has the DNA TGTGCCAGCAGCTCCACATACTCCTTTTCGGCCAAAAACATTCAGTACTTC. Translating it yields CASSSTYSFSAKNIQYF. Full variable domain (rest looked up from reference TRBV11-3 and TRBJ2-4): EAGVVQSPRYKIIEKKQPVAFWCNPISGHNTLYWYLQNLGQGPELLIRYENEEAVDDSQLPKDRFSAERLKGVDSTLKIQPAELGDSAVYLCASSSTYSFSAKNIQYFGAGTRLSVL.

This CDR3 is CASSYSDEQYF. For the CDR3, the DNA is TGTGCCAGCAGTTACTCGGACGAGCAGTACTTC. The J gene is TRBJ2-7, the V gene TRBV6-5; unclear D gene. CDR1 and CDR2 from the germline V gene are MNHEY and SVGAGI. This CDR3 spans 11 amino acids. The V and J ends lost 0 bases and 5 bases respectively, with 2 bases between them.

The chain combines TRBV9 with TRBJ2-1; D uncertain. Trimming took off 4 bases at V and 5 bases at J, with 4 bases between the two ends. Germline V gives CDR1 SGDLS, CDR2 YYNGEE. The CDR3 totals 11 residues. The CDR3 DNA follows: TGTGCCAGCAGCAAAAACAATGAGCAGTTCTTC. As protein: CASSKNNEQFF. The whole variable domain, filled in from reference TRBV9 and TRBJ2-1, reads DSGVTQTPKHLITATGQRVTLRCSPRSGDLSVYWYQQSLDQGLQFLIQYYNGEERAKGNILERFSAQQFPDLHSELNLSSLELGDSALYFCASSKNNEQFFGPGTRLTVL.

The chain combines TRBV29-1 with TRBJ2-2; D is undetermined. Germline lookup yields CDR1 SQVTM and CDR2 ANQGSEA. The CDR3 consists of 12 residues. The V end lost 8 bases, the J end lost 2 bases, and 9 bases lay between the germline ends. The CDR3 bases are TGCAGCCTTAGGGTTAACACCGGGGAGCTGTTTTTT. Amino acid sequence: CSLRVNTGELFF.

V is TRBV27 and J is TRBJ2-1, with no clear D. This CDR3 contains 17 residues. Germline lookup yields CDR1 MNHEY and CDR2 SMNVEV (reference sequence). The V end was cut by 0 bases, the J end by 7 bases, with 19 bases between. CDR3 amino acids: CASSLSITDAFLNEQFF. CDR3 nucleotide sequence: TGTGCCAGCAGTTTATCGATTACAGACGCTTTCTTGAATGAGCAGTTCTTC.